The 10 T cell receptor beta chains below were found in one sample sequenced in a study of blood T cell repertoires in COVID-19. Sequencing was performed with immunoSEQ multiplex PCR; in TCRdb, only in-frame clones are kept and a portion is missing. This sample has around 320,000 clones, with 65% to 90% found just once. Sequenced: peripheral blood. The receptors originated from a human donor in a cohort sampled during active COVID-19.

This chain connects TRBV19 to TRBJ2-7; no firm D call. The CDR3 covers 13 residues. Per the germline V gene, CDR1 is LNHDA and CDR2 is SQIVND (reference sequence). The V gene lost 6 bases and the J gene lost 6 bases, with 15 bases spanning the gap. The CDR3 DNA is TGTGCCAGTAGCCCTCGAACGTCGGTCGAGCAGTACTTC. Translating it yields CASSPRTSVEQYF.

This clone was seen more than once but under ten times. The rearrangement joins TRBV9 to TRBJ1-2; TRBD1 matches 10 bases. The CDR3 is 15 amino acids. Germline loops: CDR1 SGDLS, CDR2 YYNGEE. V dropped 3 bases and J dropped 3; count of bases not matched to a gene: 5. For the CDR3, the DNA is TGTGCCAGCAGCGCGGGACAGGGGAGGGACTATGGCTACACCTTC. This translates into CASSAGQGRDYGYTF.

V gene TRBV30 combines with J gene TRBJ1-3; D is uncertain. This CDR3 has 13 residues. Trimming shortened V by 0 bases and J by 8 bases, and 11 bases separated the two germline ends. CDR1 and CDR2 from the germline V gene are GTSNPN and SVGIG (reference sequence). The CDR3 loop is CAWSVMEKDTIYF. For the CDR3, the DNA is TGTGCCTGGAGTGTAATGGAGAAGGACACCATATATTTT.

J is TRBJ2-7 and V is TRBV23-1; TRBD1 matches 9 bases. TRBV23-1 is treated as an ORF (open reading frame) with a function not yet certain. This CDR3 comprises 16 residues. V lost 0 bases to trimming and J lost 5 bases; unmatched junction nucleotides: 8. The CDR3 is CASSQSSDRGKNEQYF. The CDR3 nucleotides are TGCGCCAGCAGTCAATCGTCGGACAGGGGAAAGAACGAGCAGTACTTC.

J is TRBJ2-1 and V is TRBV19; the D gene is possibly TRBD1 (6 bases). CDR1 LNHDA and CDR2 SQIVND come from the germline V gene (reference sequence). V was cut by 1 base and J by 7 bases, with 20 bases left in between. The CDR3 length is 17 residues. CDR3 nucleotide sequence: TGTGCCAGTAGTATAGGACGGCGGACAGCCAAGGGGAATGAGCAGTTCTTC. It is translated as CASSIGRRTAKGNEQFF. Full variable domain (missing parts from reference TRBV19 and TRBJ2-1): DGGITQSPKYLFRKEGQNVTLSCEQNLNHDAMYWYRQDPGQGLRLIYYSQIVNDFQKGDIAEGYSVSREKKESFPLTVTSAQKNPTAFYLCASSIGRRTAKGNEQFFGPGTRLTVL.

This clone showed up just once. V is TRBV19 and J is TRBJ2-1; 8 bases fit TRBD1. The CDR3 sequence is 14 residues long. Germline CDR1 is LNHDA and CDR2 is SQIVND (reference sequence). V gave up 7 bases and J gave up 4 bases; unmatched junction bases: 6. CDR3 loop: CASTSGQGYNEQFF. CDR3 coding DNA: TGTGCCAGTACTTCCGGACAGGGATACAATGAGCAGTTCTTC.

The chain has TRBV18 and TRBJ1-6; perhaps TRBD1 as D (5 bases). Trimming shortened V by 3 bases and J by 0 bases, and 9 bases separated the two germline ends. The germline V gene encodes CDR1 KGHSH and CDR2 LQKENI. The CDR3 totals 16 residues. The CDR3 region is CASSPQGSSYNSPLHF. The CDR3 DNA sequence: TGTGCCAGCTCACCTCAGGGTAGCTCCTATAATTCACCCCTCCACTTT.

Only one count was recorded for this clone. CDR3 in amino acids: CASSLQGIGYTF. The CDR3 nucleotides read TGTGCCAGCAGCCTCCAGGGAATTGGCTACACCTTC. The rearrangement uses TRBV7-9 and TRBJ1-2; possible D gene TRBD1, 5 bases. CDR3 length: 12 amino acids. Germline V gives CDR1 SEHNR, CDR2 FQNEAQ (reference sequence). V was pared by 5 bases and J by 7 bases, with 11 bases between.

The V and J genes are TRBV12-5 and TRBJ2-7; D perhaps matches TRBD2 (6 bases). Germline V gives CDR1 LGHNT, CDR2 FRNRAP. CDR3 length: 14 amino acids. V was clipped by 2 bases and J by 3 bases, with 11 bases between them. This CDR3 reads CASGLNGGRYEQYF. CDR3 sequence (DNA): TGTGCTAGTGGTTTGAACGGAGGGCGCTACGAGCAGTACTTC.

The chain is built from TRBV6-5 and TRBJ2-7, with D perhaps matching TRBD1 (5 bases). Germline V gives CDR1 MNHEY, CDR2 SVGAGI. V lost 5 bases to trimming and J lost 5 bases, with 7 bases between them. The CDR3 runs to 11 residues. The CDR3 is CASSQGHEQYF. CDR3 DNA sequence: TGTGCCAGCAGTCAGGGCCACGAGCAGTACTTC.